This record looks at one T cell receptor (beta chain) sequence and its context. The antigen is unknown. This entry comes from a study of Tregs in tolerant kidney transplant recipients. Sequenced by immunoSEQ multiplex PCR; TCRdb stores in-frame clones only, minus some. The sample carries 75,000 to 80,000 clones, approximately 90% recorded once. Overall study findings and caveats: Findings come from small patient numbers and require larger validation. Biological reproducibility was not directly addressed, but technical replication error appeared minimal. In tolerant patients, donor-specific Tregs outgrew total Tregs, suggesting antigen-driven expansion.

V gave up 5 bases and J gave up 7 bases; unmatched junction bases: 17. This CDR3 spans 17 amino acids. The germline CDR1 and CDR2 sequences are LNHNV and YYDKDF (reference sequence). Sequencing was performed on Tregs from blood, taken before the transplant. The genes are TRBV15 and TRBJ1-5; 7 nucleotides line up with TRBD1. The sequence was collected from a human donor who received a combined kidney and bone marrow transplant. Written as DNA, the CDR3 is TGTGCCACCAGCCGCACCGTCGGCACAGGGGAGATCCAGCCCCAGCATTTT. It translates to CATSRTVGTGEIQPQHF.